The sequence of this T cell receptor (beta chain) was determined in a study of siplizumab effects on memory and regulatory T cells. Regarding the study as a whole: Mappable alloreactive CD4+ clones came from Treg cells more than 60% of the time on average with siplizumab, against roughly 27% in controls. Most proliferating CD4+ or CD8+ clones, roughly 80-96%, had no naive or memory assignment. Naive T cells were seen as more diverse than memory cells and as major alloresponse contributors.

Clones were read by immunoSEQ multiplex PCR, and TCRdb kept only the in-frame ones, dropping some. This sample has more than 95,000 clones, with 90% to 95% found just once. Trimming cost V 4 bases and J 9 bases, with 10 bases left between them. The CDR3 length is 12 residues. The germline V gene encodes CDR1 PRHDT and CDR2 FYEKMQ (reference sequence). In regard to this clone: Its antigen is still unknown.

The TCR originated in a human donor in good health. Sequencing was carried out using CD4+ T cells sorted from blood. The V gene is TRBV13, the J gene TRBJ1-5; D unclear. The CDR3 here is CASSSALGPQHF. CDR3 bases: TGTGCCAGCAGCTCCGCTTTAGGGCCCCAGCATTTT. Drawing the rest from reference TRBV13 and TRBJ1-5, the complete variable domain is AAGVIQSPRHLIKEKRETATLKCYPIPRHDTVYWYQQGPGQDPQFLISFYEKMQSDKGSIPDRFSAQQFSDYHSELNMSSLELGDSALYFCASSSALGPQHFGDGTRLSIL.